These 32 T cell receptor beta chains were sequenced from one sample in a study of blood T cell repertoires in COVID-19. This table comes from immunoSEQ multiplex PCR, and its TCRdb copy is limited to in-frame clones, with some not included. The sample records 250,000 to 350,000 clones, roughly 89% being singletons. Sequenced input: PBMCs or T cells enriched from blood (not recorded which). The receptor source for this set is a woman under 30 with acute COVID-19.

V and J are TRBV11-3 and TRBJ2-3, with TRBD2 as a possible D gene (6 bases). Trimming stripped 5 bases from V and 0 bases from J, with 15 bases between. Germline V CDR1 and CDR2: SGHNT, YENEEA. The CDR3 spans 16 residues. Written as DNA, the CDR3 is TGTGCCAGCAGCCCCAGATCACGGGGGAGCACAGATACGCAGTATTTT. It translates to CASSPRSRGSTDTQYF.

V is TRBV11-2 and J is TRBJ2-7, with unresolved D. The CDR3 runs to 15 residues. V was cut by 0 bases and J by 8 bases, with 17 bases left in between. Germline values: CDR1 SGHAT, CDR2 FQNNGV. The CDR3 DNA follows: TGTGCCAGCAGCTTAGAGCCGGGTAGGTTGGTTCAGCAGTACTTC. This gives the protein CASSLEPGRLVQQYF.

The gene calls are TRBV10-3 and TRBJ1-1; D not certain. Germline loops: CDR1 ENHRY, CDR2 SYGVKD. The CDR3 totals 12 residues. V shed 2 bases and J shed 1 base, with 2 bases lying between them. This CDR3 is CAISEQNTEAFF. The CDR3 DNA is TGTGCCATCAGTGAGCAGAACACTGAAGCTTTCTTT.

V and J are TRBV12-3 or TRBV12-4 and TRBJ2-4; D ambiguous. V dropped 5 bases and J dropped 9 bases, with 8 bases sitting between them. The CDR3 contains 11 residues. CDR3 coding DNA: TGTGCCAGCAGTATTATCGGCATTCAGTACTTC. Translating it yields CASSIIGIQYF.

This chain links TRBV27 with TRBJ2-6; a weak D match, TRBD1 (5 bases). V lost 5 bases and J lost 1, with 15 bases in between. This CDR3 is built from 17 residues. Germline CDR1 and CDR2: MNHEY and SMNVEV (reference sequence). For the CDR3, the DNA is TGTGCCAGCAGTGTAACAGGCGCTGTTTCTGGGGCCAACGTCCTGACTTTC. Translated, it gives CASSVTGAVSGANVLTF.

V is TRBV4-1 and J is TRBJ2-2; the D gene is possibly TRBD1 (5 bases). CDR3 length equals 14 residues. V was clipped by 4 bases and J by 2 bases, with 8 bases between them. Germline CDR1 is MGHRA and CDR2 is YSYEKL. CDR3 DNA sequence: TGCGCCAGCAGCCTTGGGGCCAACACCGGGGAGCTGTTTTTT. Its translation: CASSLGANTGELFF.

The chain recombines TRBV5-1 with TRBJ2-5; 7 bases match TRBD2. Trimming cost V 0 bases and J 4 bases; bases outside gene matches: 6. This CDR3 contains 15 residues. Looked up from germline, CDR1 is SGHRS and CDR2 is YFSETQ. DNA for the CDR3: TGCGCCAGCAGCTTGGTGGCAGGGAGGGGAGAGACCCAGTACTTC. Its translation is CASSLVAGRGETQYF.

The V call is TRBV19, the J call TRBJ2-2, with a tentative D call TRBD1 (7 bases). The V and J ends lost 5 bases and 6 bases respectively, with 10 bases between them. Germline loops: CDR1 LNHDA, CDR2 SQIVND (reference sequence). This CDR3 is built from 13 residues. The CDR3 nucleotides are TGTGCCAGTAGTTCCAGGGGGGCCGGGGAGCTGTTTTTT. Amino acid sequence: CASSSRGAGELFF.

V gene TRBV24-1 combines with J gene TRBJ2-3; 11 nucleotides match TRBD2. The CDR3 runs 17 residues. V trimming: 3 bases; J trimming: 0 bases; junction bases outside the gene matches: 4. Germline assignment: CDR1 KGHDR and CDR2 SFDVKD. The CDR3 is CATSDPTSGGSTDTQYF. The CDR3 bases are TGTGCCACCAGTGATCCTACTAGCGGGGGTAGCACAGATACGCAGTATTTT.

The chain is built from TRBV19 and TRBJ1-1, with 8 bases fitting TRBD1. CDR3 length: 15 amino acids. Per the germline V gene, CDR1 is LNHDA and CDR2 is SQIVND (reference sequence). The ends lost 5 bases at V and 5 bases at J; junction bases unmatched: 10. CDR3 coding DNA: TGTGCCAGTAGTTCCCGGACAGGGTCGGGGACTGAAGCTTTCTTT. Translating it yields CASSSRTGSGTEAFF. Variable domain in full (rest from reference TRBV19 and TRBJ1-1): DGGITQSPKYLFRKEGQNVTLSCEQNLNHDAMYWYRQDPGQGLRLIYYSQIVNDFQKGDIAEGYSVSREKKESFPLTVTSAQKNPTAFYLCASSSRTGSGTEAFFGQGTRLTVV.

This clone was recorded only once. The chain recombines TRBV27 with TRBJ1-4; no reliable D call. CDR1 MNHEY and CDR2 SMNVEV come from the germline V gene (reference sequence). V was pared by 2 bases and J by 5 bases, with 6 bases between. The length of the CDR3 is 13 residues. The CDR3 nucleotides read TGTGCCAGCAGTTTAAGCAGGAATGAAAAACTGTTTTTT. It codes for CASSLSRNEKLFF.

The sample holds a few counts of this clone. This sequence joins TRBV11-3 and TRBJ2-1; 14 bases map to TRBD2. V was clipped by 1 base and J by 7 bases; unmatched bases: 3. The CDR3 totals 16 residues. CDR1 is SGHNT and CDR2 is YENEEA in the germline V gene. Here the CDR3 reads CASSLAGTSGSNEQFF. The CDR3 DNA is TGTGCCAGCAGCTTAGCGGGGACTAGCGGGAGTAATGAGCAGTTCTTC.

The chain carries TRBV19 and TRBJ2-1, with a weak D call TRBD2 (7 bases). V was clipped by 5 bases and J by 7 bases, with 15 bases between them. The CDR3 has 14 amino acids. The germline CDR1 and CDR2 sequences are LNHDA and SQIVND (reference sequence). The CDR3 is CASSSGGLWNEQFF. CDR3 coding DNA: TGTGCCAGTAGTTCGGGGGGCCTCTGGAATGAGCAGTTCTTC.

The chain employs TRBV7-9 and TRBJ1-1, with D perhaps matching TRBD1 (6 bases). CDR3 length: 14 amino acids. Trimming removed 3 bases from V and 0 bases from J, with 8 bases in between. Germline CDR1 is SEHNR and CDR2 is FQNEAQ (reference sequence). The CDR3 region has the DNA TGTGCCAGCAGCTTTGACAGGTTGAACACTGAAGCTTTCTTT. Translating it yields CASSFDRLNTEAFF.

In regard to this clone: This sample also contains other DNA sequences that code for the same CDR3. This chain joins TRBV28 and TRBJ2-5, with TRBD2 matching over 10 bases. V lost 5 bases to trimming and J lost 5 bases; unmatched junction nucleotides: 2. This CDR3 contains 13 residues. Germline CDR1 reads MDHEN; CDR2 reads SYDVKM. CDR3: CASSISGRETQYF. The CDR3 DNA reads TGTGCCAGCAGTATTAGCGGGAGGGAGACCCAGTACTTC.

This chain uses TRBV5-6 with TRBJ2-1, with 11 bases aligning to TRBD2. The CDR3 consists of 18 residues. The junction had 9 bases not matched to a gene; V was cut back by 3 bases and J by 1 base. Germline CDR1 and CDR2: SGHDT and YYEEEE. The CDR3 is CASSSWTSGPDSYNEQFF. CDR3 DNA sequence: TGTGCCAGCAGCTCTTGGACTAGCGGGCCTGATTCCTACAATGAGCAGTTCTTC. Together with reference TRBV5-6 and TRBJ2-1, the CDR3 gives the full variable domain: DAGVTQSPTHLIKTRGQQVTLRCSPKSGHDTVSWYQQALGQGPQFIFQYYEEEERQRGNFPDRFSGHQFPNYSSELNVNALLLGDSALYLCASSSWTSGPDSYNEQFFGPGTRLTVL.

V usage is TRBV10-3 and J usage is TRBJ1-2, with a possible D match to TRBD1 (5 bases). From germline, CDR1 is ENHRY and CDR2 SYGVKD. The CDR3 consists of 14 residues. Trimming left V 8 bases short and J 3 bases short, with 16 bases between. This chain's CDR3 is CAISGPPTDYGYTF. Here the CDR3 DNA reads TGTGCCATCTCAGGCCCTCCGACAGACTATGGCTACACCTTC.

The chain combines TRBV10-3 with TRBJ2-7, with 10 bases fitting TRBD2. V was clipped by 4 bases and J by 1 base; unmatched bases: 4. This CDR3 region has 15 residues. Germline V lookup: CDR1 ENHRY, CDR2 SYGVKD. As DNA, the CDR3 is TGTGCCATCAGTGGGCTAGCGGGAGCGTCCTACGAGCAGTACTTC. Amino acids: CAISGLAGASYEQYF.

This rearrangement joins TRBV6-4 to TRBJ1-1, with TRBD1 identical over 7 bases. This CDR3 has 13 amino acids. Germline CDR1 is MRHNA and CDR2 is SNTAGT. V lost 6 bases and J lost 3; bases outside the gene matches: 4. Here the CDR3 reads CASSSDRDTEAFF. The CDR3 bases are TGTGCCAGCAGCTCCGACAGGGACACTGAAGCTTTCTTT.

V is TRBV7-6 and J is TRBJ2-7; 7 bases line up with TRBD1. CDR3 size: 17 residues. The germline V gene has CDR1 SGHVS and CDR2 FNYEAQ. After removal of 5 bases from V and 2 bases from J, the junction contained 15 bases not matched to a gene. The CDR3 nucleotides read TGTGCCAGCAGCCGGAGCGCGACAGGGTGGGCCGCCTACGAGCAGTACTTC. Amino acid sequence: CASSRSATGWAAYEQYF.

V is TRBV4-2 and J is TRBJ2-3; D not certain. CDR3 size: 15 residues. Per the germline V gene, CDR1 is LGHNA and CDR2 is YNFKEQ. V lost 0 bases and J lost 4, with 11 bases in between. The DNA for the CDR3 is TGTGCCAGCAGCCAAGATAGAGGATCTGCAGATACGCAGTATTTT. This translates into CASSQDRGSADTQYF.

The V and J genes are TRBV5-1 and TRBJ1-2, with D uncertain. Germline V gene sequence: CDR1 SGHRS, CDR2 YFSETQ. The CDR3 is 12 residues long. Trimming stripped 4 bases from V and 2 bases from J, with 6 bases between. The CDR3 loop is CASSTQNYGYTF. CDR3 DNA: TGCGCCAGCAGCACCCAGAACTATGGCTACACCTTC.

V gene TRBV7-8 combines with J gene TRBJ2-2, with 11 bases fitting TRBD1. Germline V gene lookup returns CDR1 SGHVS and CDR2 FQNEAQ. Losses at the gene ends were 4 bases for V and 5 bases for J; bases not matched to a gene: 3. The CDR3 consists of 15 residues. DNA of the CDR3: TGTGCCAGCAGCTCCGGGACAGGGGGAACCGGGGAGCTGTTTTTT. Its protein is CASSSGTGGTGELFF.

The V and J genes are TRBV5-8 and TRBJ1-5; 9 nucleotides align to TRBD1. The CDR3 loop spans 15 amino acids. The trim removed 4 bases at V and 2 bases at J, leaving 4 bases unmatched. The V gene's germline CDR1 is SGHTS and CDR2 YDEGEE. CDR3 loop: CASSLTGGRNQPQHF. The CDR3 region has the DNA TGTGCCAGCAGCCTGACAGGGGGTCGCAATCAGCCCCAGCATTTT.

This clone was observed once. CDR3 in DNA: TGTGCCAGCAGCGTACAAGGAGGGTCAGAGACCCAGTACTTC. This gives the protein CASSVQGGSETQYF. The chain carries TRBV7-3 and TRBJ2-5; TRBD2 is a possible D gene (6 bases). Looked up from germline, CDR1 is SGHTA and CDR2 is FQGTGA. Trimming removed 5 bases from V and 4 bases from J, with 14 bases in between. This CDR3 is 14 amino acids long.

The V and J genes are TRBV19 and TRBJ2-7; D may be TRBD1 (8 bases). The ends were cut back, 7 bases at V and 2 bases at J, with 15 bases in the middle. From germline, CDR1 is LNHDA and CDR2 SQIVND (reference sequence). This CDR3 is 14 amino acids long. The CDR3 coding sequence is TGTGCCAGTAACAGGGGGGGAGGACCCTACGAGCAGTACTTC. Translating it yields CASNRGGGPYEQYF.

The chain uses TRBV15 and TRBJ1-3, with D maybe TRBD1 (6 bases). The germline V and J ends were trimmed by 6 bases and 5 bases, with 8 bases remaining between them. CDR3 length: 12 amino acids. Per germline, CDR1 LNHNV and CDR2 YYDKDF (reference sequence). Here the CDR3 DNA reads TGTGCCACCAGTTGGGACAGAAACACCATATATTTT. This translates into CATSWDRNTIYF.

CDR3 amino acids: CASSPRSRGLYGYTF. Here the CDR3 DNA reads TGTGCCAGCAGTCCCCGGTCGAGGGGGCTCTATGGCTACACCTTC. The chain links TRBV27 to TRBJ1-2, with TRBD1 matching over 7 bases. Germline loops: CDR1 MNHEY, CDR2 SMNVEV (reference sequence). With 5 bases clipped from V and 4 bases from J, the junction kept 10 bases outside the gene matches. This CDR3 region has 15 residues.

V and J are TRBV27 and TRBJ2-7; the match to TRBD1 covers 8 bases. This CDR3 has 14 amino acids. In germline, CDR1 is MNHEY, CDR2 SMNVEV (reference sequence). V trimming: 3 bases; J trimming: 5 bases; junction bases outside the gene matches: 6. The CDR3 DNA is TGTGCCAGCAGTTTGAGACAGGGGTCGCACGAGCAGTACTTC. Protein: CASSLRQGSHEQYF.

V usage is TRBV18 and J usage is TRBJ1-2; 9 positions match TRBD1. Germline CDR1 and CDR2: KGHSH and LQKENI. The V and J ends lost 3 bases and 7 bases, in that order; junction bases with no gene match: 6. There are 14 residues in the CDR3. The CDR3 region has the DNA TGTGCCAGCTCACCGGGACAGGGCGGGTCTGGCTACACCTTC. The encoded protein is CASSPGQGGSGYTF.

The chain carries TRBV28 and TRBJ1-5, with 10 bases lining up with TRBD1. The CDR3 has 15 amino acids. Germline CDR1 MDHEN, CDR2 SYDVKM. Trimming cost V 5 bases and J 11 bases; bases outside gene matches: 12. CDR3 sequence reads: CASSQPGQGSQAQHF. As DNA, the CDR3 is TGTGCCAGCAGTCAGCCGGGACAGGGGTCCCAAGCCCAGCATTTT.

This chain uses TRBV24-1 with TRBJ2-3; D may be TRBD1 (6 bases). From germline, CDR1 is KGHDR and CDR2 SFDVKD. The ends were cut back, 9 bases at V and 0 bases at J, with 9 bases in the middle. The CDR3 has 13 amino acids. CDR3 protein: CATGGASTDTQYF. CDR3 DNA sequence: TGTGCCACCGGGGGCGCTAGCACAGATACGCAGTATTTT.